This T cell receptor (beta chain) was identified during a study of shared clonotypes between healthy human individuals. Study-level results: A few donors held approximately 5% of naive CD4 clonotypes in common.

This clone showed up just once. What it binds is unknown. Deep level was the assay's run setting. Some clones are missing from TCRdb's copy, which holds only in-frame ones; the method was immunoSEQ multiplex PCR. The sample contains about 2.4 million clones, 93% of which appear only once. Adults of Caucasian background living in Nashville, Tennessee made up all donors. This TCR was recovered from a man between 18 and 29 years old in good health. Some clones in this sample may be carry-over from other donors' samples. The source material was naive CD4+ T cells from PBMCs. As for subset: CD45RA+ positively selected.

The CDR3 region is CASSGRLGVADTQYF. The CDR3 bases are TGTGCCAGCAGCGGACGCCTAGGGGTCGCAGATACGCAGTATTTT. This chain joins TRBV13 and TRBJ2-3; a possible D gene is TRBD1 (5 bases). Trimming took off 5 bases at V and 4 bases at J, with 16 bases between the two ends. CDR1 and CDR2 from the germline V gene are PRHDT and FYEKMQ (reference sequence). CDR3 length: 15 residues.